This TCR beta chain was sequenced during a study of shared clonotypes between healthy human individuals. V dropped 7 bases and J dropped 6; count of bases not matched to a gene: 10. The CDR3 contains 15 residues. The germline V gene encodes CDR1 MDHEN and CDR2 SYDVKM. Generated by immunoSEQ multiplex PCR, the TCRdb table keeps only in-frame clones and is missing some. Here the sample spans fewer than 2.5 million clones, 93% being singletons. The clonotype comes from a man aged 18 to 29 in good health. Some clones in this sample may be carry-over from other donors' samples. The V call is TRBV28, the J call TRBJ2-7; 12 nucleotides match TRBD2. Sequencing was performed on naive CD4+ T cells from PBMCs. Subset in this sample: CD45RA+ positively selected. CDR3: CASTWPGLAGSEQYF. CDR3 coding DNA: TGTGCCAGCACCTGGCCGGGACTAGCGGGTAGCGAGCAGTACTTC.